This entry is about one TCR beta chain. No antigen is known for it. The record originates from a study of response to subunit inactivated influenza vaccine. This CDR3 spans 14 amino acids. V lost 1 base to trimming and J lost 7 bases; unmatched junction nucleotides: 4. Germline V gene lookup returns CDR1 SGHDT and CDR2 YYEEEE. Points from the study as a whole: The study's authors posited that every seasonal influenza vaccination enlists few new T cells.

TCRdb re-called the RT-PCR reads with MiXCR, one entry per CDR3 protein. Of around 750,000 distinct CDR3 sequences in the sample, 21% are singletons; the top ten hold about a tenth. The clonotype originates from a man between 45 and 60 years old who received an inactivated influenza vaccine. This chain links TRBV5-6 with TRBJ2-1; the match to TRBD2 covers 8 bases. Specimen: PBMCs from blood, collected 5 days after vaccination. The CDR3 DNA is TGTGCCAGCAGCTTGATCAGCGGGGGAAATGAGCAGTTCTTC. It yields the protein CASSLISGGNEQFF.